The clone carrying this T cell receptor (beta chain) was counted once. The antigen remains unidentified. This sample stems from a study of OX40 agonist ivuxolimab in advanced cancers. Study summary: Partial responses, seen in three patients, involved one hepatocellular carcinoma and two cutaneous melanomas. General study points: On average, CD8+ T cells had more expanded clones than CD4+. By week 6 at 0.1 to 3.0 mg/kg, blood CD4+ and CD8+ T cells had expanded clonally.

Germline CDR1 reads SGDLS; CDR2 reads YYNGEE. This CDR3 region has 17 residues. V shed 4 bases, J shed 5 bases, and the junction held 12 bases outside the gene matches. Sequencing was performed with immunoSEQ multiplex PCR; in TCRdb, only in-frame clones are kept and a portion is missing. The data show tens of thousands of clones, about nine tenths seen once. Sampling of blood occurred at baseline, cycle 4 day 1, and cycle 7 day 1. J is TRBJ2-2 and V is TRBV9; TRBD1 matches 9 bases. The specimen comprised CD4+ or CD8+ T cells sorted from blood, sampled in a trial of the OX40 agonist ivuxolimab. This TCR was sampled from an adult with an advanced solid tumor such as melanoma, head and neck, liver or kidney cancer. The CDR3 bases are TGTGCCAGCAGCCTAATGTCCAGTGACAGGGGGACCGGGGAGCTGTTTTTT. Its translation: CASSLMSSDRGTGELFF. Variable domain in full (rest from reference TRBV9 and TRBJ2-2): DSGVTQTPKHLITATGQRVTLRCSPRSGDLSVYWYQQSLDQGLQFLIQYYNGEERAKGNILERFSAQQFPDLHSELNLSSLELGDSALYFCASSLMSSDRGTGELFFGEGSRLTVL.